These T cell receptor beta chains were read from a single sample in a study of T cells after yellow fever vaccination. TCRdb re-called the 5' RACE reads with MiXCR, one entry per CDR3 protein. The sample yields 300,000 to 400,000 distinct CDR3 sequences, around 4.1% seen once. Sequenced material: PBMCs, taken 5 days after the yellow fever booster vaccination. Every receptor here comes from a man aged 18 to 29 who received the YFV17D yellow fever vaccine. Each CDR3 is given with its conserved first and last residue. A D gene is named only where the DNA matches it firmly. Size is omitted from some rows. Given values are once, few, many or a class for expanded clones.

d_call	clone_size	v_call	j_call	cdr3_aa	cdr3_nt
.	.	TRBV4-3	TRBJ2-1	CASSPIPAFYNEQFF	TGCGCCAGCAGCCCCATCCCGGCTTTTTACAATGAGCAGTTCTTC
.	many	TRBV18	TRBJ2-2	CASSRSDTNTGELFF	TGTGCCAGCTCACGGTCGGACACCAACACCGGGGAGCTGTTTTTT
.	many	TRBV5-1	TRBJ1-2	CASSRGMKGYTF	TGCGCCAGCAGCAGGGGGATGAAGGGCTACACCTTC
.	.	TRBV12-3/TRBV12-4	TRBJ2-2	CASLGGVWLAGELFF	TGTGCCAGCTTGGGGGGCGTGTGGCTAGCCGGGGAGCTGTTTTTT
TRBD1	few	TRBV5-1	TRBJ1-2	CASSPLPGTVSYGYTF	TGCGCCAGCAGCCCCCTTCCCGGGACAGTGAGCTATGGCTACACCTTC
.	few	TRBV12-2	TRBJ2-3	CASRLMESGTDTQYF	TGTGCAAGTCGCTTAATGGAGTCCGGCACAGATACGCAGTATTTT
.	.	TRBV7-3	TRBJ2-6	CASSPTGTNSGANVPTF	TGTGCCAGCAGTCCCACAGGCACCAACTCTGGGGCCAACGTCCCGACTTTC
TRBD1	.	TRBV10-1	TRBJ1-5	CASSEGQGSQPQHF	TGCGCCAGCAGTGAGGGACAGGGGAGCCAGCCCCAGCATTTT
.	.	TRBV12-3/TRBV12-4	TRBJ2-7	CASSQTESSYEQYF	TGTGCCAGCAGTCAGACAGAGAGCTCCTACGAGCAGTACTTC
TRBD2	few	TRBV7-3	TRBJ2-1	CASSLNSGGLYNEQFF	TGTGCCAGCAGCCTGAATAGCGGGGGGCTCTACAATGAGCAGTTCTTC
.	many	TRBV28	TRBJ2-2	CASIPSPGANTGELFF	TGTGCCAGCATTCCTTCACCGGGGGCGAACACCGGGGAGCTGTTTTTT
.	few	TRBV7-2	TRBJ2-3	CASSLLGASDTQYF	TGTGCCAGCAGCTTACTAGGGGCTTCAGATACGCAGTATTTT
.	many	TRBV14	TRBJ2-2	CASSRDLNTGELFF	TGTGCCAGCAGCCGGGATCTAAACACCGGGGAGCTGTTTTTT
.	.	TRBV18	TRBJ2-3	CASSRMSPTDTQYF	TGTGCCAGCTCCCGGATGTCCCCCACAGATACGCAGTATTTT
.	.	TRBV5-1	TRBJ2-6	CASSFLGLDSGANVLTF	TGCGCCAGCAGCTTTCTGGGACTGGACTCTGGGGCCAACGTCCTGACTTTC
.	.	TRBV4-1	TRBJ2-7	CASRIRDLHSYEQYF	TGCGCCAGCAGAATCCGGGACCTCCACTCCTACGAGCAGTACTTC
TRBD1	few	TRBV5-6	TRBJ1-2	CASTTTGSYGYTF	TGTGCCAGCACCACGACAGGGAGCTATGGCTACACCTTC
.	.	TRBV6-5	TRBJ2-5	CASSYSPRGVGTQYF	TGTGCCAGCAGTTACTCTCCAAGGGGTGTTGGGACCCAGTACTTC
TRBD2	many	TRBV11-1	TRBJ2-5	CASIESSSGETQYF	TGTGCCAGCATCGAATCTTCTAGCGGAGAGACCCAGTACTTC
.	few	TRBV2	TRBJ2-5	CASRTDEETQYF	TGTGCCAGCAGGACCGACGAGGAGACCCAGTACTTC
.	few	TRBV3-1	TRBJ2-5	CASSRRWQPKETQYF	TGTGCCAGCAGCCGACGGTGGCAGCCGAAAGAGACCCAGTACTTC
.	few	TRBV5-1	TRBJ2-7	CASSFSATSYEQYF	TGCGCCAGCAGCTTTAGCGCCACCTCCTACGAGCAGTACTTC
.	few	TRBV5-6	TRBJ2-1	CASSLQGGSTYNEQFF	TGTGCCAGCAGCTTGCAAGGGGGGTCGACTTACAATGAGCAGTTCTTC
.	few	TRBV20-1	TRBJ2-3	CSAGDSRGTDTQYF	TGCAGTGCTGGAGACTCGAGGGGCACAGATACGCAGTATTTT